This TCR beta chain was recorded in a study of CD8 T cells in Susac syndrome. Regarding the study as a whole: Some 15 Susac-specific public clones were found in total CD8+ repertoires and about 5 in CD8+ TEMRA repertoires.

An input of roughly 0.45 to 1 ug of RNA was subjected to reverse transcription using random hexamers. TCRdb itself ran the immunoSEQ multiplex PCR reads through MiXCR, one entry per CDR3 protein. The data hold approximately 25,000 distinct CDR3 sequences, with 85% to 95% observed a single time. V was clipped by 3 bases and J by 4 bases; unmatched bases: 13. Germline CDR1 and CDR2: LGHNA and YNFKEQ. The CDR3 length is 17 residues. With respect to this clonotype: Its antigen is not identified.

The receptor's source is a human donor with Susac syndrome. Sequencing input: CD8+ T cells from PBMCs. The genes are TRBV4-2 and TRBJ2-7; 9 nucleotides match TRBD1. The CDR3 bases are TGTGCCAGCAGCCATTGGGACCGGGACAGGGTCTTGTACGAGCAGTACTTC. Residues: CASSHWDRDRVLYEQYF.